The 14 T cell receptor beta chains listed next were all sequenced from one sample in a study of cytomegalovirus exposure and HLA in healthy donors. PCR amplification relied on 60 Vbeta primers (plus 13 Jbeta primers). TCRdb keeps only in-frame clones here, not all; method: immunoSEQ multiplex PCR. The data contain over 200,000 clones, about 78% of them singletons. The sequenced material came from PBMCs. The receptors originated from a male donor in good health and CMV-seronegative.

The chain is built from TRBV15 and TRBJ2-3; TRBD2 might be the D (6 bases). V gave up 3 bases and J gave up 3 bases, with 19 bases separating them. This CDR3 region has 17 residues. The germline V gene has CDR1 LNHNV and CDR2 YYDKDF (reference sequence). This CDR3 is CATSSPPGGSGTDTQYF. Written as DNA, the CDR3 is TGTGCCACCAGCAGTCCTCCCGGGGGAAGCGGGACAGATACGCAGTATTTT.

The chain couples TRBV6-1 to TRBJ1-4; the D gene is possibly TRBD1 (6 bases). The germline V gene has CDR1 MNHNS and CDR2 SASEGT. The CDR3 consists of 15 residues. The V gene lost 1 base and the J gene lost 8 bases, with 14 bases spanning the gap. The CDR3 loop reads CASSEVDRLPEKLFF. CDR3 in DNA: TGTGCCAGCAGTGAAGTGGACAGACTACCCGAAAAACTGTTTTTT.

The rearrangement uses TRBV19 and TRBJ2-7; possibly TRBD2 for D (6 bases). CDR3 length: 15 residues. Germline values: CDR1 LNHDA, CDR2 SQIVND (reference sequence). Trimming took off 5 bases at V and 3 bases at J, with 17 bases between the two ends. The CDR3 sequence is CASSGEGLTNYEQYF. The CDR3 bases are TGTGCCAGTAGTGGCGAGGGACTGACTAACTACGAGCAGTACTTC.

The chain couples TRBV29-1 to TRBJ2-7; D is possibly TRBD2 (7 bases). Germline V CDR1 and CDR2: SQVTM, ANQGSEA. Trimming removed 6 bases at V and 2 bases at J, with 14 bases between. The length of the CDR3 is 13 residues. The CDR3 DNA follows: TGCAGCGTCGGCGGGGGCGGAACCTACGAGCAGTACTTC. This gives the protein CSVGGGGTYEQYF.

As concerns this clone: The junction differs from germline at one of its ends, possibly a read error. CDR3 protein: CASSLGGSHPSTDTQYF. CDR3 bases: TGTGCTAGCAGCTTAGGTGGCAGTCACCCTAGCACAGATACGCAGTATTTT. V is TRBV7-7 and J is TRBJ2-3; D ambiguous. CDR1 is SSHAT and CDR2 is FNYEAQ in the germline V gene (reference sequence). The CDR3 contains 17 residues.

This clone was observed a single time. The chain recombines TRBV19 with TRBJ2-3; TRBD2 matches at 8 bases. The CDR3 sequence is 19 residues long. The V gene's germline CDR1 is LNHDA and CDR2 SQIVND (reference sequence). V lost 1 base to trimming and J lost 0 bases; unmatched junction nucleotides: 12. Written as DNA, the CDR3 is TGTGCCAGTAGTATAGTGGGACCCCTGGCGGGGGGAAGCACAGATACGCAGTATTTT. Its protein is CASSIVGPLAGGSTDTQYF.

The V call is TRBV9, the J call TRBJ2-5; 7 nucleotides match TRBD2. Trimming took 0 bases from V and 2 from J; bases not matched to a gene: 7. The length of the CDR3 is 16 residues. Germline V gives CDR1 SGDLS, CDR2 YYNGEE. In DNA, the CDR3 is TGTGCCAGCAGCGTAGGACTAGCCCAAACTCAAGAGACCCAGTACTTC. Translation gives CASSVGLAQTQETQYF. The variable domain in full, completed from reference TRBV9 and TRBJ2-5, reads DSGVTQTPKHLITATGQRVTLRCSPRSGDLSVYWYQQSLDQGLQFLIQYYNGEERAKGNILERFSAQQFPDLHSELNLSSLELGDSALYFCASSVGLAQTQETQYFGPGTRLLVL.

This clone was recorded a few times. The chain recombines TRBV5-1 with TRBJ1-3, with no clear D. Germline CDR1 is SGHRS and CDR2 is YFSETQ. Trimming shortened V by 0 bases and J by 8 bases, and 18 bases separated the two germline ends. CDR3 length: 16 amino acids. The CDR3 DNA sequence: TGCGCCAGCAGCTTGGGAGATGTGGGCAGCCTGGACACCATATATTTT. It codes for CASSLGDVGSLDTIYF.

The chain is built from TRBV5-4 and TRBJ1-2, with 7 bases aligning to TRBD1. Per germline, CDR1 SGHNT and CDR2 YYREEE (reference sequence). This CDR3 comprises 15 residues. The V gene end was trimmed by 10 bases and the J gene end by 2 bases; junction bases not matched to a gene: 14. CDR3 bases: TGTGCCTGTTTCTCGACGGGACAGTCAAACTATGGCTACACCTTC. Encoded protein: CACFSTGQSNYGYTF.

This clone showed up just a few times. The genes are TRBV28 and TRBJ1-1; TRBD1 might be the D (6 bases). Between the trimmed V and J ends, which lost 6 bases and 11 bases, there was a span of 16 bases. The CDR3 covers 12 residues. Germline loops: CDR1 MDHEN, CDR2 SYDVKM. The CDR3 bases are TGTGCCAGCAGACCTCAGGGGAAATCGGCTTTCTTT. Its protein product is CASRPQGKSAFF.

This chain connects TRBV7-8 to TRBJ1-3; D uncertain. The V end was cut by 2 bases, the J end by 0 bases, with 11 bases between. Germline V gives CDR1 SGHVS, CDR2 FQNEAQ. The CDR3 has 16 amino acids. DNA for the CDR3: TGTGCCAGCAGCTTAAGAGGGAGCCCCTCTGGAAACACCATATATTTT. This encodes CASSLRGSPSGNTIYF.

V usage is TRBV4-1 and J usage is TRBJ2-6; tentatively, D is TRBD1 (6 bases). The CDR3 extends over 15 amino acids. Germline CDR1 reads MGHRA; CDR2 reads YSYEKL. The germline V and J ends were trimmed by 2 bases and 1 base, with 6 bases remaining between them. CDR3 sequence (DNA): TGCGCCAGCAGCCAAAGGGGGTCTGGGGCCAACGTCCTGACTTTC. Protein sequence: CASSQRGSGANVLTF.

To note about this clone: An end of the junction differs from the germline gene, which may be a read error. The chain links TRBV7-7 to TRBJ2-5, with 9 bases lining up with TRBD1. CDR1 and CDR2 from the germline V gene are SSHAT and FNYEAQ (reference sequence). The CDR3 has 15 residues. The CDR3 loop reads CASSYRDRVYETQYF. CDR3 bases: TGTGCTAGCAGTTACCGGGACAGGGTTTACGAGACCCAGTACTTC.

In its sample, this clone was seen once. The chain has TRBV6-6 and TRBJ1-1; maybe TRBD1 (6 bases). There are 15 residues in the CDR3. Germline V CDR1 and CDR2: MNHNY, SVGAGI (reference sequence). The ends were cut back, 2 bases at V and 3 bases at J, with 13 bases in the middle. CDR3 sequence: CASSYAKQGYTEAFF. For the CDR3, the DNA is TGTGCCAGCAGTTACGCAAAACAGGGCTACACTGAAGCTTTCTTT.